A selection of T cell receptor beta chains follows, all from one sample in a study of yellow fever vaccine responses in identical twins. A single record per CDR3 protein comes from TCRdb applying MiXCR to the RT-PCR reads. The table shows under 20,000 distinct CDR3 sequences, with 65% to 75% occurring only once. This sample comprised T cells from blood (PBMCs), unsorted or a sorted subset (not recorded which), obtained before or after yellow fever vaccination (not recorded which). The receptor set was obtained from a woman under 30 who received the yellow fever vaccine. Both conserved end residues are part of each CDR3. The D gene is left open where the match is weak. Clone sizes are given selectively: once, few, many, or a class where the clone is expanded.

TRBV12-3/TRBV12-4	TRBJ1-6	.	.	TGTGCCAGCAGTATGGGGGGGAATTCACCCCTCCACTTT	CASSMGGNSPLHF
TRBV10-1	TRBJ1-1	few	.	TGCGCCAGCAGGGTAGGCGGAATGAACACTGAAGCTTTCTTT	CASRVGGMNTEAFF
TRBV4-1	TRBJ1-4	few	.	TGCGCCAGCAGCCGTCCGGCGGGGGATGAAAAACTGTTTTTT	CASSRPAGDEKLFF
TRBV29-1	TRBJ2-1	once	TRBD2	TGCAGCGTTGAAGACTTACTAGCGGGGTCCTACAATGAGCAGTTCTTC	CSVEDLLAGSYNEQFF
TRBV27	TRBJ2-6	once	TRBD2	TGTGCCGCGGGGGGGTTTACCTCTGGGGCCAACGTCCTGACTTTC	CAAGGFTSGANVLTF
TRBV28	TRBJ1-6	.	TRBD1	TGTGCCAGCACCCCCAGGGGGGGAATTTCACCCCTCCACTTT	CASTPRGGISPLHF
TRBV11-3	TRBJ2-7	.	.	TGTGCCAGCAGCTCGGACCTCCCTAGCGAGCAGTACTTC	CASSSDLPSEQYF
TRBV11-1	TRBJ1-5	.	TRBD1	TGTGCCAGCAGCTTGGGACAGGGGGAAAGCAATCAGCCCCAGCATTTT	CASSLGQGESNQPQHF
TRBV20-1	TRBJ2-7	.	TRBD2	TGCAGTGCAACGCGGGGGAGTCTCTACGAGCAGTACTTC	CSATRGSLYEQYF
TRBV28	TRBJ1-5	.	.	TGTGCCAGCAACTGGGCGGACAATCAGCCCCAGCATTTT	CASNWADNQPQHF
TRBV11-3	TRBJ1-1	.	TRBD1	TGTGCCAGCAGCTTATGGGACAGCGCTGAAGCTTTCTTT	CASSLWDSAEAFF
TRBV4-3	TRBJ2-5	few	TRBD2	TGCGCCAGCAGCCAAGACTCTCTAGCGGGAGTTCAAGAGACCCAGTACTTC	CASSQDSLAGVQETQYF
TRBV29-1	TRBJ2-7	few	.	TGCAGCGTTGCAGGGGACCACGAGCAGTACTTC	CSVAGDHEQYF
TRBV11-3	TRBJ2-1	few	TRBD2	TGTGCCAGCAGCTTAGATTATCGGACTAGCAATGAGCAGTTCTTC	CASSLDYRTSNEQFF
TRBV13	TRBJ2-2	.	TRBD2	TGTGCCAGCAGCCCAAACGGGCTAGCGGGGGTAACGAACACCGGGGAGCTGTTTTTT	CASSPNGLAGVTNTGELFF
TRBV24-1	TRBJ2-3	.	.	TGTGCCACCAGTGATTTGCGAACAGGAGATACGCAGTATTTT	CATSDLRTGDTQYF
TRBV15	TRBJ2-2	.	.	TGTGCCACCAGCAGACCTTTCACCGGGGAGCTGTTTTTT	CATSRPFTGELFF
TRBV28	TRBJ2-2	.	.	TGTGCCAGCAGACTACTAGAGGCCGGGGAGCTGTTTTTT	CASRLLEAGELFF
TRBV9	TRBJ1-1	.	TRBD1	TGTGCCAGCAGCGTAGGTCCAGGGGGCGTAGAGCTTAAAGCTTTCTTT	CASSVGPGGVELKAFF
TRBV15	TRBJ1-1	.	TRBD1	TGTGCCACCAGCAGGGGACGGGACAGGGTCGGAACTGAAGCTTTCTTT	CATSRGRDRVGTEAFF
TRBV6-1	TRBJ1-5	.	.	TGTGCCAGCAGTGAAAGGAGCAATCAGCCCCAGCATTTT	CASSERSNQPQHF
TRBV19	TRBJ2-7	.	.	TGTGCCAGTAGTATAGTCCGCGGGCCATTCTACGAGCAGTACTTC	CASSIVRGPFYEQYF
TRBV18	TRBJ2-1	.	.	TGTGCCAGCTCACCTCAGTACAATGAGCAGTTCTTC	CASSPQYNEQFF
TRBV7-9	TRBJ1-1	.	.	TGTGCCAGCAGAAAGGGGCTCGCAGCTTTCTTT	CASRKGLAAFF
TRBV11-1	TRBJ1-4	.	.	TGTGCCAGCAGCTTGCTGGCGACAACAACTAATGAAAAACTGTTTTTT	CASSLLATTTNEKLFF
TRBV12-3/TRBV12-4	TRBJ2-1	.	.	TGTGCCAGCAGACCGCGCGGCCTGAACAATGAGCAGTTCTTC	CASRPRGLNNEQFF
TRBV7-9	TRBJ2-3	.	TRBD1	TGTGCCAGCAGCCCGCGACAGGGGGCCACAGATACGCAGTATTTT	CASSPRQGATDTQYF
TRBV4-1	TRBJ2-5	.	TRBD2	TGCGCCAGCAGCCAAGATGGGAGGGGAAAAGGCCCATCTCAGACCCAGTACTTC	CASSQDGRGKGPSQTQYF
TRBV11-1	TRBJ2-5	.	TRBD2	TGTGCCAGCAGTAACTCTAGCGGGGGATCGAAGACCCAGTACTTC	CASSNSSGGSKTQYF
TRBV4-1	TRBJ1-1	few	.	TGCGCCAGCAGCTCAGGGCCCTTCACTGAAGCTTTCTTT	CASSSGPFTEAFF
TRBV7-8	TRBJ2-2	.	.	TGTGCCAGCACGGGGGACTCGAACACCGGGGAGCTGTTTTTT	CASTGDSNTGELFF
TRBV20-1	TRBJ2-1	.	TRBD2	TGCAGTGCTAGAGGTGCCGGGACTAGCCTTTACAATGAGCAGTTCTTC	CSARGAGTSLYNEQFF
TRBV28	TRBJ1-2	.	.	TGTGCCAGCAGTATTGCGACATCAGGGGCGCGCTATGGCTACACCTTC	CASSIATSGARYGYTF
TRBV29-1	TRBJ2-2	once	.	TGCAGCGTTGAGGGGAACACCGGGGAGCTGTTTTTT	CSVEGNTGELFF
TRBV6-5	TRBJ1-1	.	.	TGTGCCAGCAGTTATAGGGGAGGACCATTCGAAGCTTTCTTT	CASSYRGGPFEAFF
TRBV4-2	TRBJ1-1	.	.	TGTGCCAGCAGCCAAGATAACGGGGATGGCACTGAAGCTTTCTTT	CASSQDNGDGTEAFF
TRBV18	TRBJ2-2	.	.	TGTGCCAGCTCACCACTCCAAGCGTTCGCGAACACCGGGGAGCTGTTTTTT	CASSPLQAFANTGELFF
TRBV12-3/TRBV12-4	TRBJ2-2	.	TRBD2	TGTGCCAGCAGAAAAAGACTAGCGGGGTTCGGGGAGCTGTTTTTT	CASRKRLAGFGELFF
TRBV15	TRBJ2-7	.	TRBD2	TGTGCCTCCGCTCAATGGGTAGCGGGAGGGCCCTACGAGCAGTACTTC	CASAQWVAGGPYEQYF
TRBV2	TRBJ1-6	few	.	TGTGCCACCCTACCTGGCTACAATTCACCCCTCCACTTT	CATLPGYNSPLHF
TRBV18	TRBJ1-3	.	.	TGTGCCAGCTCACCACAGCGGACCGCCCGCTCTGGAAACACCATATATTTT	CASSPQRTARSGNTIYF
TRBV12-5	TRBJ2-7	.	.	TGTGCTAGTGGTTTGTCCCCAGCGGCACTCTACGAGCAGTACTTC	CASGLSPAALYEQYF
TRBV5-1	TRBJ1-1	few	.	TGCGCCAGCAGCTTGGCAGGGGCATCCGTATTTGAAGCTTTCTTT	CASSLAGASVFEAFF
TRBV20-1	TRBJ2-1	.	.	TGCAGTGCTAGAGGGACCGGGATCTACAATGAGCAGTTCTTC	CSARGTGIYNEQFF
TRBV14	TRBJ2-1	.	.	TGTGCCAGCAGCCAAGCTAGGGAGCAGTTCTTC	CASSQAREQFF
TRBV7-9	TRBJ2-3	.	TRBD2	TGTGCCAGCAGCTCGACTAGCGGGGACACAGATACGCAGTATTTT	CASSSTSGDTDTQYF
TRBV7-9	TRBJ2-1	.	.	TGTGCCAGCAGCCGGGACAATTACAATGAGCAGTTCTTC	CASSRDNYNEQFF
TRBV9	TRBJ2-7	.	.	TGTGCCAGCAGCGCCCGTCCCTCCTCCTACGAGCAGTACTTC	CASSARPSSYEQYF
TRBV11-3	TRBJ2-3	.	TRBD2	TGTGCCAGCAGCTTAGATAGCGGGGGGGTGAAGTATTTT	CASSLDSGGVKYF
TRBV12-3/TRBV12-4	TRBJ2-3	.	.	TGTGCCAGCAGTCGAAGGGGATCAGATACGCAGTATTTT	CASSRRGSDTQYF
TRBV3-1	TRBJ2-7	.	.	TGTGCCAGCAGTCCAGGGGCCTACGAGCAGTACTTC	CASSPGAYEQYF
TRBV29-1	TRBJ1-1	.	.	TGCAGCGTTGAAGCGGGGGCCCGGGCGGCTGAAGCTTTCTTT	CSVEAGARAAEAFF
TRBV4-1	TRBJ2-5	few	TRBD2	TGCGCCAGCAGCCAAGATGGGGCGGGGGATGAGACCCAGTACTTC	CASSQDGAGDETQYF
TRBV19	TRBJ2-3	few	.	TGTGCCAGTAGTCCCCGGGCATCAGATACGCAGTATTTT	CASSPRASDTQYF
TRBV28	TRBJ1-5	few	.	TGTGCCAGCAGGCGGACCGGGCCCAACAATCAGCCCCAGCATTTT	CASRRTGPNNQPQHF
TRBV9	TRBJ1-1	once	.	TGTGCCAGCAGAGACACCCGCGAGGTCACTGAAGCTTTCTTT	CASRDTREVTEAFF
TRBV2	TRBJ2-1	.	.	TGTGCCAGCAGCACCACCGGGCGGGCACAGTTCTTC	CASSTTGRAQFF
TRBV6-2/TRBV6-3	TRBJ2-2	.	.	TGTGCCAGCAGTTACTCGGCAGGAAGCACCGGGGAGCTGTTTTTT	CASSYSAGSTGELFF
TRBV28	TRBJ2-3	.	.	TGTGCCAGCAACCCCATGTTCGGCGGGTCTACGCAGTATTTT	CASNPMFGGSTQYF